The clone carrying this T cell receptor beta chain is large within its sample. Using about 15 ng of total RNA, TCR libraries were made with the QIAseq Immune Repertoire TCR panel. One entry per CDR3 protein, called by TCRdb with MiXCR from the reads. The table has a few thousand distinct CDR3 sequences, approximately 7.2% seen once. These data are taken from a study of circulating CD8 cells and anti-PD-1 response in melanoma. Live CD3+CD8+TCRalphabeta+ cells were sorted into four subsets by PD-1 and/or TIGIT. The material was CD8+ T cells from PBMCs, obtained at baseline or after one month of anti-PD-1 therapy (not recorded which). The receptor was derived from a human donor with melanoma.

DNA of the CDR3: TGTGCCGGCGGAGGGGGCCTGAACACCGGGGAGCTGTTTTTT. This sequence encodes CAGGGGLNTGELFF. This chain links TRBV19 with TRBJ2-2; weak D call: TRBD1 (7 bases). Germline V lookup: CDR1 LNHDA, CDR2 SQIVND (reference sequence). Trimming took 11 bases from V and 1 from J, leaving 14 bases between them. The CDR3 runs to 14 residues.